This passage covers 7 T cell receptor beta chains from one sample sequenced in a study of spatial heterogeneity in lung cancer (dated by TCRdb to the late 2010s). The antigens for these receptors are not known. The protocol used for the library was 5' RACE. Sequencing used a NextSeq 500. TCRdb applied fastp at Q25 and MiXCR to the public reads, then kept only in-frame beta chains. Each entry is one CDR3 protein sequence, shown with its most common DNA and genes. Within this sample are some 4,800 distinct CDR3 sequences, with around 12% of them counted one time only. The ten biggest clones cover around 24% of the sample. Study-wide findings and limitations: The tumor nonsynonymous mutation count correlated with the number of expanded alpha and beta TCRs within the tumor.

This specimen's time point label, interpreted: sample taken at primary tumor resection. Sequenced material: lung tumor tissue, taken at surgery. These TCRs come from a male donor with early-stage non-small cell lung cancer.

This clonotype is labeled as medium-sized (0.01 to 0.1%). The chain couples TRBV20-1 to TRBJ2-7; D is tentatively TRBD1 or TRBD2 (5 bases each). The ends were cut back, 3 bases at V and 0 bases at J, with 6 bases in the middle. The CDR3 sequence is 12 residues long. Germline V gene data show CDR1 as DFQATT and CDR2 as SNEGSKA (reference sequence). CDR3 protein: CSASGGSYEQYF. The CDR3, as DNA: TGCAGTGCTAGTGGGGGCTCCTACGAGCAGTACTTC.

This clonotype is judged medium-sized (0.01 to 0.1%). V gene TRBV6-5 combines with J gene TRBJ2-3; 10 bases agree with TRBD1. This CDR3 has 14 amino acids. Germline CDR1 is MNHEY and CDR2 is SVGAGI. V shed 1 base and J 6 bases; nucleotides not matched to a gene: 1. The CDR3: CASSYLGQGDTQYF. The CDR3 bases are TGTGCCAGCAGTTACTTGGGACAGGGGGATACGCAGTATTTT.

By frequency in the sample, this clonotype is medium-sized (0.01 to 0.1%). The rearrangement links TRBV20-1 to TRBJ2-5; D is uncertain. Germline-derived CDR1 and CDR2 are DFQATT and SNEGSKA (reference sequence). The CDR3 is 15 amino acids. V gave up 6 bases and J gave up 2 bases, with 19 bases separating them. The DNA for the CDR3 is TGCAGTGCCGGCAGGCTGGCGGTTAGACAAGAGACCCAGTACTTC. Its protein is CSAGRLAVRQETQYF.

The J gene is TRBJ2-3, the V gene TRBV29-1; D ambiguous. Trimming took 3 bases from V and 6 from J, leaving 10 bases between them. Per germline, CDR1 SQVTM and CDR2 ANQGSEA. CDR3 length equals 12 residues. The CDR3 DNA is TGCAGCGTTGACCCAGAGGCGGATACGCAGTATTTT. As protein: CSVDPEADTQYF.

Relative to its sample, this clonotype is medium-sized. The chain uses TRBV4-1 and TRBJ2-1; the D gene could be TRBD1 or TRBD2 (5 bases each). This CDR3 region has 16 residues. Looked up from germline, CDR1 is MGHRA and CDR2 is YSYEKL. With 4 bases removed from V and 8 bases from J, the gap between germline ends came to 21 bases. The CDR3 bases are TGCGCCAGCAGCCTCCTCTCCAAGGGACCTCCCGATGAGCAGTTCTTC. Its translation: CASSLLSKGPPDEQFF.

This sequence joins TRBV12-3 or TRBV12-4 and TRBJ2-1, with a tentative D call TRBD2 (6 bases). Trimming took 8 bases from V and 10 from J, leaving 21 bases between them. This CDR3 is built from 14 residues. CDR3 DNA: TGTGCCAGCGCCATGGGGGGAGCGAGGACGGAGCAGTTCTTC. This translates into CASAMGGARTEQFF.

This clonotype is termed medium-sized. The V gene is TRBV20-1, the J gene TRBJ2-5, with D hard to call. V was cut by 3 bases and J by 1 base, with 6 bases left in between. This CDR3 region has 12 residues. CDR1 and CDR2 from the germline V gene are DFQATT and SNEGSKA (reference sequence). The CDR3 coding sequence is TGCAGTGCTAGGCAGACCCAAGAGACCCAGTACTTC. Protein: CSARQTQETQYF.